This T cell receptor beta chain was obtained from a study of regulatory T cells in long-lasting Graves disease. Points from the study as a whole: Persistent patients shared thousands of public clonotypes among themselves. Newly diagnosed patients shared fewer, at roughly 970.

V was pared by 5 bases and J by 6 bases, with 16 bases between. The length of the CDR3 is 13 residues. Germline lookup yields CDR1 DFQATT and CDR2 SNEGSKA (reference sequence). With respect to this clonotype: Its matching antigen is unknown.

Time point described: persistent/refractory GD, antithyroid drugs over 5 years with positive TRAb. Preparation of the TCR library used RNA extracted from PBMCs. TCR beta libraries were built with iRepertoire HTBI primers and Arm-PCR of CDR3 regions. Each CDR3 protein is one row after TCRdb ran MiXCR on the multiplex PCR reads. The sample contains 650,000 to 700,000 distinct CDR3 sequences, 25% to 35% of which appear only once. V and J are TRBV20-1 and TRBJ1-2; TRBD1 is a possible D gene (5 bases). The TCR sequence derives from a female donor with Graves disease. This specimen was peripheral blood mononuclear cells (PBMCs), taken when the disease was refractory, from a patient treated with antithyroid drugs. The chain's CDR3 is CSAPQARDDGYTF. The CDR3, as DNA: TGCAGTGCTCCACAGGCCAGGGATGATGGCTACACCTTC.